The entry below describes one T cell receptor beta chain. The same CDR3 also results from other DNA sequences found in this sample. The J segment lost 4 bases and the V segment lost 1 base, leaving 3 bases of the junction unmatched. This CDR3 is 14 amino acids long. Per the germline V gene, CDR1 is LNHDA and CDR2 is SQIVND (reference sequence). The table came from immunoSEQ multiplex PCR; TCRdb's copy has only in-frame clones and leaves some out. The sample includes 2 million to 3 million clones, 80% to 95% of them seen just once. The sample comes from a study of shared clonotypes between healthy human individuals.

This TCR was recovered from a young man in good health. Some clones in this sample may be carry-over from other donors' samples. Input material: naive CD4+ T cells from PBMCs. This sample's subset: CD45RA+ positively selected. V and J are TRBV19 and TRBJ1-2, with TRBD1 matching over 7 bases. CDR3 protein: CASSIVGTAYGYTF. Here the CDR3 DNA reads TGTGCCAGTAGTATAGTTGGGACAGCCTATGGCTACACCTTC.